The 26 T cell receptor beta chains reported below all come from one sample, sequenced in a study of OX40 agonist ivuxolimab in advanced cancers. Libraries were prepared by immunoSEQ multiplex PCR; TCRdb keeps only in-frame clonotypes and omits some of them. The sample consists of 16,000 or so clones, around four fifths of them appearing once. The sequences come from CD4+ or CD8+ T cells sorted from blood, collected in a trial of the OX40 agonist ivuxolimab. The source is an adult with an advanced solid tumor such as melanoma, head and neck, liver or kidney cancer.

This chain connects TRBV5-8 to TRBJ1-1; D gene uncertain. Trimming pared 1 base from V and 3 bases from J, leaving 13 bases between. Per the germline V gene, CDR1 is SGHTS and CDR2 is YDEGEE. The CDR3 has 15 amino acids. In DNA, the CDR3 is TGTGCCAGCAGCTTGAGAGCATCCCCTGACACTGAAGCTTTCTTT. It yields the protein CASSLRASPDTEAFF.

Notes on this clone: At one end, the junction sequence differs from germline, possibly due to a read error. The chain couples TRBV7-7 to TRBJ1-1, with TRBD1 matching 8 bases. The CDR3 is made up of 13 amino acids. CDR1 SSHAT and CDR2 FNYEAQ come from the germline V gene (reference sequence). CDR3 residues: CASSFGQGTEAFF. CDR3 DNA sequence: TGTGCTAGCAGCTTCGGACAGGGCACTGAAGCTTTCTTT. Based on the CDR3 plus reference TRBV7-7 and TRBJ1-1, the full variable domain is GAGVSQSPRYKVTKRGQDVTLRCDPISSHATLYWYQQALGQGPEFLTYFNYEAQPDKSGLPSDRFSAERPEGSISTLTIQRTEQRDSAMYRCASSFGQGTEAFFGQGTRLTVV.

The chain combines TRBV4-3 with TRBJ2-7; D is ambiguous. Between the trimmed V and J ends, which lost 0 bases and 3 bases, there was a span of 6 bases. Germline lookup yields CDR1 LGHNA and CDR2 YSLEER. This CDR3 spans 13 amino acids. This chain's CDR3 is CASSQDAGYEQYF. Here the CDR3 DNA reads TGCGCCAGCAGCCAAGATGCTGGCTACGAGCAGTACTTC.

The chain carries TRBV7-2 and TRBJ1-1; TRBD1 might be the D (5 bases). CDR3 length: 13 amino acids. Germline loops: CDR1 SGHTA, CDR2 FQGNSA. Trimming removed 5 bases at V and 5 bases at J, with 12 bases between. As DNA, the CDR3 is TGTGCCAGCAGCCATCAGGGCGGGACTGAAGCTTTCTTT. The encoded protein is CASSHQGGTEAFF.

The rearrangement uses TRBV7-2 and TRBJ2-7; 7 bases agree with TRBD1. Per the germline V gene, CDR1 is SGHTA and CDR2 is FQGNSA. The CDR3 extends over 14 amino acids. With V trimmed by 5 bases and J by 1 base, 5 bases remained unmatched. The CDR3 coding sequence is TGTGCCAGCAGCCCGACAGGGTGGTCCTACGAGCAGTACTTC. This encodes CASSPTGWSYEQYF.

The chain joins TRBV29-1 to TRBJ2-3; the D gene is possibly TRBD1 (6 bases). CDR3 size: 12 residues. Trimming shortened V by 3 bases and J by 5 bases, and 9 bases separated the two germline ends. Germline V gene data show CDR1 as SQVTM and CDR2 as ANQGSEA. Here the CDR3 DNA reads TGCAGCGTTGAGGCAGGGGAAGATACGCAGTATTTT. This encodes CSVEAGEDTQYF.

This clone was seen a single time. The germline gene is not matched at one end of the junction; a read error may be the cause. CDR3 coding DNA: TGTGCCGGCAGCGTAGTTGGGGGCCTGGGCTACACCTTC. Translation: CAGSVVGGLGYTF. This chain links TRBV9 with TRBJ1-2, with D possibly being TRBD1 (6 bases). The germline CDR1 and CDR2 sequences are SGDLS and YYNGEE. The CDR3 covers 13 residues.

In this sample, this clone turned up once. This sequence joins TRBV27 and TRBJ2-5; D unclear. With 6 bases removed from V and 5 bases from J, the gap between germline ends came to 10 bases. CDR3 size: 12 residues. CDR1 and CDR2 from the germline V gene are MNHEY and SMNVEV (reference sequence). CDR3 in DNA: TGTGCCAGCAGCTCCCTTGGGGAGACCCAGTACTTC. Its translation is CASSSLGETQYF.

The chain carries TRBV7-8 and TRBJ2-6; D is ambiguous. Germline V gene sequence: CDR1 SGHVS, CDR2 FQNEAQ. Trimming left V 5 bases short and J 1 base short, with 12 bases between. The CDR3 is 16 residues long. As DNA, the CDR3 is TGTGCCAGCAGCCCCAGTAAAGTATCTGGGGCCAACGTCCTGACTTTC. It specifies CASSPSKVSGANVLTF.

This clone qualifies as medium-sized. The chain uses TRBV9 and TRBJ1-2; D unresolved. The CDR3 totals 15 residues. The V gene lost 2 bases and the J gene lost 6 bases, with 17 bases spanning the gap. Germline V CDR1 and CDR2: SGDLS, YYNGEE. CDR3 DNA: TGTGCCAGCAGCGTCGCAACGGGGTTCGCTGATGGCTACACCTTC. Translated, it gives CASSVATGFADGYTF.

The V and J genes are TRBV7-6 and TRBJ1-3; TRBD1 agrees at 10 bases. Germline V gene lookup returns CDR1 SGHVS and CDR2 FNYEAQ. V shed 2 bases, J shed 1 base, and the junction held 2 bases outside the gene matches. The CDR3 loop spans 16 amino acids. In DNA form, the CDR3 reads TGTGCCAGCAGCTTAAGACAGGGGGCGTCTGGAAACACCATATATTTT. It codes for CASSLRQGASGNTIYF.

The V call is TRBV19, the J call TRBJ1-1; perhaps TRBD1 as D (6 bases). This CDR3 comprises 14 residues. Germline CDR1 is LNHDA and CDR2 is SQIVND (reference sequence). V lost 3 bases and J 5 bases, leaving 13 bases between the germline ends. The CDR3: CASSIGGPVTEAFF. The CDR3 DNA follows: TGTGCCAGTAGTATTGGGGGGCCGGTAACTGAAGCTTTCTTT. The whole variable domain, remainder taken from reference TRBV19 and TRBJ1-1, is DGGITQSPKYLFRKEGQNVTLSCEQNLNHDAMYWYRQDPGQGLRLIYYSQIVNDFQKGDIAEGYSVSREKKESFPLTVTSAQKNPTAFYLCASSIGGPVTEAFFGQGTRLTVV.

V and J are TRBV7-8 and TRBJ2-3; no clear D gene. The CDR3 is 15 residues long. V dropped 2 bases and J dropped 2 bases, with 11 bases sitting between them. The germline V gene has CDR1 SGHVS and CDR2 FQNEAQ. The CDR3 sequence: CASSLRQTLTDTQYF. The CDR3 DNA reads as TGTGCCAGCAGCTTAAGGCAGACGCTCACAGATACGCAGTATTTT.

The rearrangement uses TRBV6-6 and TRBJ1-2; a possible D gene is TRBD1 (6 bases). The CDR3 consists of 15 residues. V gave up 2 bases and J gave up 4 bases, with 14 bases separating them. CDR1 MNHNY and CDR2 SVGAGI come from the germline V gene (reference sequence). Written as DNA, the CDR3 is TGTGCCAGCAGTTACATAGGGGGGATTAGCTATGGCTACACCTTC. Its protein is CASSYIGGISYGYTF.

The chain recombines TRBV6-5 with TRBJ2-7; 7 nucleotides line up with TRBD1. With V trimmed by 8 bases and J by 3 bases, 10 bases remained unmatched. Germline-derived CDR1 and CDR2 are MNHEY and SVGAGI. There are 14 residues in the CDR3. In DNA form, the CDR3 reads TGTGCCAGCGGACCTCCCCGGGACAGCTACGAGCAGTACTTC. Its protein product is CASGPPRDSYEQYF.

This clone was picked up a small number of times. The chain is built from TRBV7-9 and TRBJ2-3, with TRBD2 as a possible D gene (6 bases). Germline V CDR1 and CDR2: SEHNR, FQNEAQ (reference sequence). Trimming cost V 5 bases and J 13 bases, with 16 bases left between them. This CDR3 is 12 amino acids long. CDR3 in amino acids: CASSPGPLAEYF. In DNA, the CDR3 is TGTGCCAGCAGCCCGGGCCCCTTAGCGGAGTATTTT. The complete variable domain, with remaining parts taken from reference TRBV7-9 and TRBJ2-3, reads DTGVSQNPRHKITKRGQNVTFRCDPISEHNRLYWYRQTLGQGPEFLTYFQNEAQLEKSRLLSDRFSAERPKGSFSTLEIQRTEQGDSAMYLCASSPGPLAEYFGPGTRLTVL.

The sample holds one count of this clone. V is TRBV11-2 and J is TRBJ2-7, with 7 bases aligning to TRBD1. In germline, CDR1 is SGHAT, CDR2 FQNNGV. V dropped 1 base and J dropped 3; count of bases not matched to a gene: 0. The CDR3 covers 13 residues. CDR3 in amino acids: CASSLGTGYEQYF. The CDR3 DNA reads TGTGCCAGCAGCTTAGGGACAGGCTACGAGCAGTACTTC.

V usage is TRBV4-3 and J usage is TRBJ1-2; D is ambiguous. The ends were cut back, 0 bases at V and 2 bases at J, with 7 bases in the middle. The CDR3 has 14 residues. CDR1 LGHNA and CDR2 YSLEER come from the germline V gene. This CDR3 is CASSQDWANYGYTF. The CDR3 region has the DNA TGCGCCAGCAGCCAAGACTGGGCGAACTATGGCTACACCTTC.

The chain couples TRBV27 to TRBJ2-7, with D perhaps TRBD1 (7 bases). The germline CDR1 and CDR2 sequences are MNHEY and SMNVEV (reference sequence). Trimming took 10 bases from V and 4 from J, leaving 17 bases between them. The CDR3 is 13 residues long. DNA of the CDR3: TGTGCCATCAGCCCAGGGGGGATTTACGAGCAGTACTTC. This codes for CAISPGGIYEQYF.

The gene calls are TRBV7-3 and TRBJ2-1; no clear D gene. Germline lookup yields CDR1 SGHTA and CDR2 FQGTGA. The CDR3 is made up of 15 amino acids. V shed 6 bases and J shed 3 bases, with 15 bases lying between them. In nucleotides, the CDR3 is TGTGCCAGCAGTCCCGACGGCAGCTTCTACAATGAGCAGTTCTTC. Translation gives CASSPDGSFYNEQFF.

The chain carries TRBV6-5 and TRBJ2-7; no definite D call. The germline V gene encodes CDR1 MNHEY and CDR2 SVGAGI. Trimming took 4 bases from V and 0 from J, leaving 1 base between them. The CDR3 is 11 amino acids. CDR3: CASSFSYEQYF. For the CDR3, the DNA is TGTGCCAGCAGTTTCTCCTACGAGCAGTACTTC.

The V and J genes are TRBV7-2 and TRBJ2-2, with 9 nucleotides matching TRBD1. The J segment lost 6 bases and the V segment lost 3 bases, leaving 2 bases of the junction unmatched. Germline V CDR1 and CDR2: SGHTA, FQGNSA. The CDR3 extends over 14 amino acids. CDR3 in amino acids: CASSLGQGAGELFF. Written as DNA, the CDR3 is TGTGCCAGCAGCTTGGGACAGGGTGCCGGGGAGCTGTTTTTT.

This chain joins TRBV5-6 and TRBJ2-7, with 7 bases that match TRBD1. The V gene's germline CDR1 is SGHDT and CDR2 YYEEEE. V dropped 0 bases and J dropped 3; count of bases not matched to a gene: 3. The CDR3 spans 14 residues. The CDR3 region is CASSLGGQNYEQYF. The CDR3 bases are TGTGCCAGCAGCTTGGGGGGACAGAACTACGAGCAGTACTTC.

The gene calls are TRBV11-3 and TRBJ2-7; D gene ambiguous. CDR1 is SGHNT, CDR2 YENEEA, per germline. Trimming cost V 5 bases and J 2 bases, with 10 bases left between them. The CDR3 runs to 13 residues. CDR3 bases: TGTGCCAGCAGCAGCCTGGTAACCTACGAGCAGTACTTC. Protein product: CASSSLVTYEQYF. The full variable domain, rest sourced from reference TRBV11-3 and TRBJ2-7, is EAGVVQSPRYKIIEKKQPVAFWCNPISGHNTLYWYLQNLGQGPELLIRYENEEAVDDSQLPKDRFSAERLKGVDSTLKIQPAELGDSAVYLCASSSLVTYEQYFGPGTRLTVT.

This rearrangement joins TRBV25-1 to TRBJ1-1; 7 positions agree with TRBD1. CDR1 MGHDK and CDR2 SYGVNS come from the germline V gene. The CDR3 sequence is 14 residues long. The ends lost 4 bases at V and 3 bases at J; junction bases unmatched: 5. In nucleotides, the CDR3 is TGTGCCAGCAGTGCCCGACAGGGAGACACTGAAGCTTTCTTT. Translation gives CASSARQGDTEAFF.

The CDR3 loop is CASSRGGDHTEAFF. DNA of the CDR3: TGTGCCAGCAGCCGCGGCGGGGACCATACTGAAGCTTTCTTT. The rearrangement joins TRBV7-3 to TRBJ1-1, with D maybe TRBD1 (5 bases). This CDR3 has 14 amino acids. Looked up from germline, CDR1 is SGHTA and CDR2 is FQGTGA. Trimming cost V 5 bases and J 5 bases, with 15 bases left between them. The full variable domain, with the rest looked up from reference TRBV7-3 and TRBJ1-1, is GAGVSQTPSNKVTEKGKYVELRCDPISGHTALYWYRQSLGQGPEFLIYFQGTGAADDSGLPNDRFFAVRPEGSVSTLKIQRTERGDSAVYLCASSRGGDHTEAFFGQGTRLTVV.